The next 19 T cell receptor beta chains were all read from a single sample in a study of cytomegalovirus exposure and HLA in healthy donors. Both 60 Vbeta primers and 13 Jbeta primers went into the PCR. Some clones are missing from TCRdb's copy, which holds only in-frame ones; the method was immunoSEQ multiplex PCR. The profile shows roughly 51,000 clones, around 82% of them singletons. The material sequenced was PBMCs. These receptors originate from a boy aged 5-17 years in good health and CMV-seropositive.

This clone was counted once. The chain combines TRBV5-1 with TRBJ1-5; possibly TRBD1 for D (6 bases). Trimming stripped 4 bases from V and 7 bases from J, with 15 bases between. The CDR3 runs to 14 residues. Germline assignment: CDR1 SGHRS and CDR2 YFSETQ. The CDR3 reads CASSPGLTGQPQHF. CDR3 coding DNA: TGCGCCAGCAGCCCCGGTCTCACAGGGCAGCCCCAGCATTTT.

The gene calls are TRBV13 and TRBJ1-1; no firm D call. The CDR3 totals 11 residues. The V and J ends lost 6 bases and 8 bases respectively, with 10 bases between them. The germline CDR1 and CDR2 sequences are PRHDT and FYEKMQ (reference sequence). This CDR3 is CASRFGPEAFF. In DNA form, the CDR3 reads TGTGCCAGCAGGTTTGGGCCCGAAGCTTTCTTT. Variable domain in full (rest from reference TRBV13 and TRBJ1-1): AAGVIQSPRHLIKEKRETATLKCYPIPRHDTVYWYQQGPGQDPQFLISFYEKMQSDKGSIPDRFSAQQFSDYHSELNMSSLELGDSALYFCASRFGPEAFFGQGTRLTVV.

The V gene is TRBV19, the J gene TRBJ2-3, with D possibly matching TRBD1 (6 bases). The CDR3 is made up of 15 amino acids. In germline, CDR1 is LNHDA, CDR2 SQIVND (reference sequence). V was clipped by 10 bases and J by 2 bases, with 19 bases between them. CDR3 sequence reads: CATVLTGSYTDTQYF. DNA for the CDR3: TGTGCCACAGTACTCACAGGGTCATACACAGATACGCAGTATTTT.

This chain joins TRBV19 and TRBJ1-2, with 8 bases aligning to TRBD1. This CDR3 region has 15 residues. From germline, CDR1 is LNHDA and CDR2 SQIVND (reference sequence). V lost 9 bases to trimming and J lost 8 bases; unmatched junction nucleotides: 17. CDR3 nucleotide sequence: TGTGCCAGCGGTACAGGTTGGGGGGGACAGGTCGGCTACACCTTC. This translates into CASGTGWGGQVGYTF.

Comments on this clone: A read error may account for a junction end that differs from germline. This chain joins TRBV6-1 and TRBJ2-1; 8 positions match TRBD2. The CDR3 length is 14 residues. Looked up from germline, CDR1 is MNHNS and CDR2 is SASEGT. DNA for the CDR3: TGTGCCGGCAGTGAAGCGGGAGCGCATAATGAGCAGTTCTTC. Translating it yields CAGSEAGAHNEQFF.

This clone was recorded a few times. This chain joins TRBV9 and TRBJ1-1; 9 nucleotides align to TRBD1. The ends lost 0 bases at V and 6 bases at J; junction bases unmatched: 12. CDR1 is SGDLS, CDR2 YYNGEE, per germline. This CDR3 has 17 residues. The CDR3 DNA sequence: TGTGCCAGCAGCGTAGGGGCCGGGACAGGGATATACGCTGAAGCTTTCTTT. Amino acid sequence: CASSVGAGTGIYAEAFF. The whole variable domain, filled in from reference TRBV9 and TRBJ1-1, reads DSGVTQTPKHLITATGQRVTLRCSPRSGDLSVYWYQQSLDQGLQFLIQYYNGEERAKGNILERFSAQQFPDLHSELNLSSLELGDSALYFCASSVGAGTGIYAEAFFGQGTRLTVV.

On this clone itself: Other DNA sequences in the same sample also yield this CDR3. V usage is TRBV4-1 and J usage is TRBJ2-2; D call uncertain. Germline V gene lookup returns CDR1 MGHRA and CDR2 YSYEKL. The V end lost 0 bases, the J end lost 8 bases, and 7 bases lay between the germline ends. CDR3 size: 13 residues. This CDR3 is CASSQDLAGELFF. CDR3 bases: TGCGCCAGCAGCCAAGATCTCGCGGGGGAGCTGTTTTTT.

The chain combines TRBV21-1 with TRBJ2-6; TRBD1 was called by the table and not checked on the DNA. TRBV21-1 is recorded as a pseudogene. The CDR3 consists of 18 residues. The CDR3: CASSKGRDSSSGANVLTF. As DNA, the CDR3 is TGTGCCAGCAGCAAAGGACGGGACAGCAGCTCTGGGGCCAACGTCCTGACTTTC.

The chain uses TRBV6-1 and TRBJ2-7; no reliable D call. With 6 bases removed from V and 6 bases from J, the gap between germline ends came to 15 bases. This CDR3 region has 13 residues. In germline, CDR1 is MNHNS, CDR2 SASEGT. CDR3 amino acids: CASSPLMRPEQYF. The DNA of the CDR3 is TGTGCCAGCAGCCCCCTAATGAGGCCCGAGCAGTACTTC.

V and J are TRBV14 and TRBJ2-1; D is possibly TRBD2 (5 bases). Trimming took 4 bases from V and 7 from J, leaving 20 bases between them. CDR3 length: 16 residues. Germline V lookup: CDR1 SGHDN, CDR2 FVKESK. In nucleotides, the CDR3 is TGTGCCAGCAGCCTCACTTGGGAGTTACTCATTAATGAGCAGTTCTTC. This translates into CASSLTWELLINEQFF.

V and J are TRBV2 and TRBJ2-7; no clear D. The CDR3 has 15 amino acids. The germline V gene encodes CDR1 SNHLY and CDR2 FYNNEI. Between the trimmed V and J ends, which lost 7 bases and 3 bases, there was a span of 19 bases. The CDR3 loop is CASKQTFLMFYEQYF. CDR3 DNA: TGTGCCAGCAAGCAGACTTTTCTAATGTTCTACGAGCAGTACTTC.

This clone was counted a single time. The chain recombines TRBV2 with TRBJ1-6, with a possible D match to TRBD1 (6 bases). The CDR3 consists of 14 residues. V was cut by 9 bases and J by 4 bases, with 13 bases left in between. Germline lookup yields CDR1 SNHLY and CDR2 FYNNEI. The chain's CDR3 is CASRGGNYNSPLHF. CDR3 DNA sequence: TGTGCCAGTAGGGGGGGAAATTATAATTCACCCCTCCACTTT. The full variable domain, with the rest looked up from reference TRBV2 and TRBJ1-6, is EPEVTQTPSHQVTQMGQEVILRCVPISNHLYFYWYRQILGQKVEFLVSFYNNEISEKSEIFDDQFSVERPDGSNFTLKIRSTKLEDSAMYFCASRGGNYNSPLHFGNGTRLTVT.

In nucleotides, the CDR3 is TGCGCCAGCAGCCAGTTCTACGGGAGAGGGTACGAGCAGTACTTC. The encoded protein is CASSQFYGRGYEQYF. The genes are TRBV4-1 and TRBJ2-7, with D perhaps TRBD2 (6 bases). Germline V CDR1 and CDR2: MGHRA, YSYEKL. V lost 3 bases and J 4 bases, leaving 16 bases between the germline ends. This CDR3 region has 15 residues.

The chain is built from TRBV15 and TRBJ1-1, with D hard to call. Deletions cut 1 base from V and 3 bases from J, with 12 bases between. The CDR3 sequence is 15 residues long. CDR1 and CDR2 from the germline V gene are LNHNV and YYDKDF (reference sequence). CDR3 amino acids: CATSRGEGWYTEAFF. The CDR3 nucleotides are TGTGCCACCAGCAGAGGAGAGGGATGGTACACTGAAGCTTTCTTT.

This sequence joins TRBV11-2 and TRBJ2-1; 11 nucleotides match TRBD1. The junction had 13 bases not matched to a gene; V was cut back by 4 bases and J by 8 bases. The CDR3 runs to 17 residues. Germline V gene data show CDR1 as SGHAT and CDR2 as FQNNGV. The CDR3 here is CASSSHKGQGVVHEQFF. The CDR3 DNA sequence: TGTGCCAGCAGCTCCCACAAGGGACAGGGGGTCGTGCATGAGCAGTTCTTC. Full variable domain (rest looked up from reference TRBV11-2 and TRBJ2-1): EAGVAQSPRYKIIEKRQSVAFWCNPISGHATLYWYQQILGQGPKLLIQFQNNGVVDDSQLPKDRFSAERLKGVDSTLKIQPAKLEDSAVYLCASSSHKGQGVVHEQFFGPGTRLTVL.

J is TRBJ2-3 and V is TRBV13, with 11 nucleotides matching TRBD2. Germline V gene data show CDR1 as PRHDT and CDR2 as FYEKMQ (reference sequence). CDR3 length: 19 amino acids. J gave up 6 bases and V 4 bases, and 18 bases lay outside the gene matches. The CDR3 loop reads CASSSRPHTSGGDQDTQYF. The DNA for the CDR3 is TGTGCCAGCAGCTCGCGACCCCATACTAGCGGGGGAGATCAGGATACGCAGTATTTT.

As regards this clone: An end of the junction differs from the germline gene, which may be a read error. The rearrangement links TRBV7-7 to TRBJ2-7; D remains unclear. The V gene's germline CDR1 is SSHAT and CDR2 FNYEAQ (reference sequence). The CDR3 contains 14 residues. CDR3 in DNA: TGTGCTAGCAGCCTCCGTCCGAACTTGGACGAGCAGTACTTC. The encoded protein is CASSLRPNLDEQYF.

The chain couples TRBV5-5 to TRBJ1-1; the D gene is possibly TRBD1 (5 bases). The CDR3 extends over 15 amino acids. Between the trimmed V and J ends, which lost 3 bases and 4 bases, there was a span of 16 bases. The germline V gene has CDR1 SGHKS and CDR2 YYEKEE (reference sequence). This CDR3 reads CASSSRGEVGTEAFF. The CDR3 region has the DNA TGTGCCAGCAGCTCTCGGGGGGAGGTTGGCACTGAAGCTTTCTTT.

The chain joins TRBV4-1 to TRBJ2-1, with TRBD1 matching 12 bases. The CDR3 spans 18 residues. The V segment lost 1 base and the J segment 7 bases; nucleotides outside the gene matches: 11. The V gene's germline CDR1 is MGHRA and CDR2 YSYEKL. The CDR3 here is CASSQAYIGTGGANEQFF. DNA of the CDR3: TGCGCCAGCAGCCAAGCATATATAGGGACAGGGGGCGCGAATGAGCAGTTCTTC.